Detailed here is one T cell receptor (beta chain). The germline V and J ends were trimmed by 0 bases and 5 bases, with 12 bases remaining between them. This CDR3 comprises 14 residues. The germline CDR1 and CDR2 sequences are SGHKS and YYEKEE (reference sequence). This record comes from a study of CD8 T cells in Susac syndrome. RNA amounts of roughly 0.45 to 1 ug underwent reverse transcription with random hexamers. TCRdb analysed the immunoSEQ multiplex PCR reads with MiXCR anew, one entry per CDR3 protein. The sample has fewer than 65,000 distinct CDR3 sequences; over 85% are singletons. The source is a human donor in good health. Sequenced: CD8+ T cells from PBMCs. V gene TRBV5-5 combines with J gene TRBJ2-7, with D possibly TRBD1 on 6 matching bases. CDR3 loop: CASSLVRGKDEQYF. In DNA, the CDR3 is TGTGCCAGCAGCTTGGTCAGGGGTAAGGACGAGCAGTACTTC.